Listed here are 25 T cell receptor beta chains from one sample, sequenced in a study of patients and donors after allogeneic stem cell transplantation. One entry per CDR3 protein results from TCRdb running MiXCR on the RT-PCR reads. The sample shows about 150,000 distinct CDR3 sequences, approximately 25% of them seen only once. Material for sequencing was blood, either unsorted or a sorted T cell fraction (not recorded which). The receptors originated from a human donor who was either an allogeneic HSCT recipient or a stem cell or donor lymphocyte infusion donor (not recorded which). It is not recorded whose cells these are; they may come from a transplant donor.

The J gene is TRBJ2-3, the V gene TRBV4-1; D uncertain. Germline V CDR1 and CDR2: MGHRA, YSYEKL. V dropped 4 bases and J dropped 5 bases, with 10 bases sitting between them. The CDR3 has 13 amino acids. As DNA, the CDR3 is TGCGCCAGCAGCCCGCCGATGCAAGATACGCAGTATTTT. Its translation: CASSPPMQDTQYF.

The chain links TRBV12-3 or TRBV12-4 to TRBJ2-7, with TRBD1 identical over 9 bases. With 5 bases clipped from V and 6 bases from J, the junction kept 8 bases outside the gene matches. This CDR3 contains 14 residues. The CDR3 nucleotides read TGTGCCAGCAGTCCCCGACAGGGGGGTGTCGAGCAGTACTTC. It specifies CASSPRQGGVEQYF.

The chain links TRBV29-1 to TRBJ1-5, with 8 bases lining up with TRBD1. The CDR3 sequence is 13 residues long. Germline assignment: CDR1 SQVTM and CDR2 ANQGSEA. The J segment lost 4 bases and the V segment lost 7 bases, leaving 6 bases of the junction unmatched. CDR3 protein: CSARTGLNQPQHF. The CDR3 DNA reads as TGCAGCGCGCGGACAGGGTTAAATCAGCCCCAGCATTTT.

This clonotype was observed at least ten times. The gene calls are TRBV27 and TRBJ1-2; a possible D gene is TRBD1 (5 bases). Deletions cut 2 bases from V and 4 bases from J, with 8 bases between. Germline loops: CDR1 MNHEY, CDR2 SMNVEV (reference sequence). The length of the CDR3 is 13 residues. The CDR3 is CASSLDSLYGYTF. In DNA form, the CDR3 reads TGTGCCAGCAGTTTAGACAGTCTCTATGGCTACACCTTC.

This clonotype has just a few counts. This CDR3 reads CASSFGYRGTDTQYF. CDR3 DNA: TGTGCCAGCAGCTTCGGCTATAGGGGCACAGATACGCAGTATTTT. The chain carries TRBV5-6 and TRBJ2-3; D gene unclear. V shed 2 bases and J shed 1 base, with 11 bases lying between them. CDR1 and CDR2 (germline): SGHDT, YYEEEE. This CDR3 has 15 residues.

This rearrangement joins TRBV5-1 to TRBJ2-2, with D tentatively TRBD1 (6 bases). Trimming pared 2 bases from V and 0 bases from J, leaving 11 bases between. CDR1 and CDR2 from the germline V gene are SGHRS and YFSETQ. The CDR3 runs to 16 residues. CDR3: CASSFGQLTNTGELFF. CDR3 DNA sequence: TGCGCCAGCAGCTTCGGACAGTTAACGAACACCGGGGAGCTGTTTTTT.

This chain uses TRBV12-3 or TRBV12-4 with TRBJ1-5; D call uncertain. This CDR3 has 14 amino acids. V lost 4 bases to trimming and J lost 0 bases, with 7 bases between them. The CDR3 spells CASSSFDSNQPQHF. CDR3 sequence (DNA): TGTGCCAGCAGTTCCTTCGATAGCAATCAGCCCCAGCATTTT.

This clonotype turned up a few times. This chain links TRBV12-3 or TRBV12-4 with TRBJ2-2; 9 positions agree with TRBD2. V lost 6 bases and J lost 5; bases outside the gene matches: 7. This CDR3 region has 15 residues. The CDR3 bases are TGTGCCAGCAGCTTGGGACTAGCTTTGACCGGGGAGCTGTTTTTT. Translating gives CASSLGLALTGELFF.

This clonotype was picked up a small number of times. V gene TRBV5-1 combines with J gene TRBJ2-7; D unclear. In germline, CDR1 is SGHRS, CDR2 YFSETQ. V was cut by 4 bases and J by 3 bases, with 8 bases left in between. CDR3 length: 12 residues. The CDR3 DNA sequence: TGCGCCAGCAGCCCGCGCCTCTACGAGCAGTACTTC. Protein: CASSPRLYEQYF.

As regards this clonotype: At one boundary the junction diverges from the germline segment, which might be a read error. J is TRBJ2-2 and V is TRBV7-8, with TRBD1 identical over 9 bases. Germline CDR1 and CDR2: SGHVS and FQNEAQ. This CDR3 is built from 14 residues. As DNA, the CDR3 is TGCTTGGGCCGGGACAGGGAAGCCACCGGGGAGCTGTTTTTT. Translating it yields CLGRDREATGELFF.

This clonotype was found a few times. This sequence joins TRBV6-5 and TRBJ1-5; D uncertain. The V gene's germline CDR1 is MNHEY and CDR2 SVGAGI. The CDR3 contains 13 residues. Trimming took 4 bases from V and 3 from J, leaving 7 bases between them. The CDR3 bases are TGTGCCAGCAGTTCGAACACCAATCAGCCCCAGCATTTT. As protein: CASSSNTNQPQHF.

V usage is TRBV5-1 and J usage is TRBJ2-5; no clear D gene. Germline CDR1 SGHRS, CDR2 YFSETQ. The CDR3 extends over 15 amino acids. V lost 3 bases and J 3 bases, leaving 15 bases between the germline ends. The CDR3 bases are TGCGCCAGCAGCTGGGGATTTAGGCAGGAAGAGACCCAGTACTTC. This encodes CASSWGFRQEETQYF.

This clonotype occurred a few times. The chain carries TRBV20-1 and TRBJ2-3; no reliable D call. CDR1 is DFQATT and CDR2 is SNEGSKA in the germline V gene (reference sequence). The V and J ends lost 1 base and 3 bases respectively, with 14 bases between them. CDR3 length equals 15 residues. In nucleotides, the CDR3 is TGCAGTGCTAGAGCGGGCAACAAACGGACAGATACGCAGTATTTT. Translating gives CSARAGNKRTDTQYF.

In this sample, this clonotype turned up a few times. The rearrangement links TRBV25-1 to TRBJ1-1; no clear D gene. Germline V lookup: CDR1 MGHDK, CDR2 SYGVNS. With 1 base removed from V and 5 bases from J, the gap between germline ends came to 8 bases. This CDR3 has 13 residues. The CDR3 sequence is CASSEFFGTEAFF. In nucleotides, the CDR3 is TGTGCCAGCAGTGAATTTTTTGGGACTGAAGCTTTCTTT. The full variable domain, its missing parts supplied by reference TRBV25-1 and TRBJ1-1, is EADIYQTPRYLVIGTGKKITLECSQTMGHDKMYWYQQDPGMELHLIHYSYGVNSTEKGDLSSESTVSRIRTEHFPLTLESARPSHTSQYLCASSEFFGTEAFFGQGTRLTVV.

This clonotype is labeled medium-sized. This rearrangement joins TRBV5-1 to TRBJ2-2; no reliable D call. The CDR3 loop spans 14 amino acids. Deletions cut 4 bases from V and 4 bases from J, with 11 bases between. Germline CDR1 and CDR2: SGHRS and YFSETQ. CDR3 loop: CASSVGRITGELFF. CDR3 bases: TGCGCCAGCAGCGTCGGGCGGATCACCGGGGAGCTGTTTTTT.

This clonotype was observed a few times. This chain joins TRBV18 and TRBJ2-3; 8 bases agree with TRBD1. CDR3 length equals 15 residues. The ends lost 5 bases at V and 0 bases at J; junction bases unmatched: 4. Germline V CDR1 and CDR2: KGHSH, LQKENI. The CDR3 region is CASSEGTGSTDTQYF. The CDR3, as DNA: TGTGCCAGCTCAGAAGGGACAGGAAGCACAGATACGCAGTATTTT.

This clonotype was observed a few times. The CDR3 nucleotides are TGCGCCAGCAGCTCAAGATCCGGGAAGCGGGGGGCCAGCTCCTACAATGAGCAGTTCTTC. This codes for CASSSRSGKRGASSYNEQFF. The V call is TRBV4-1, the J call TRBJ2-1, with 9 bases aligning to TRBD2. Trimming cost V 5 bases and J 0 bases; bases outside gene matches: 17. CDR1 is MGHRA and CDR2 is YSYEKL in the germline V gene. The CDR3 is 20 residues long.

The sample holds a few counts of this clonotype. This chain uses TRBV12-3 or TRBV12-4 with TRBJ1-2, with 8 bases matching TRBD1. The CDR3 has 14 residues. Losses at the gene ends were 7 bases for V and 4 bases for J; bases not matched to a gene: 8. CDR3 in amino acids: CASNLQGAPYGYTF. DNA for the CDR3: TGTGCCAGCAACCTTCAGGGGGCACCCTATGGCTACACCTTC.

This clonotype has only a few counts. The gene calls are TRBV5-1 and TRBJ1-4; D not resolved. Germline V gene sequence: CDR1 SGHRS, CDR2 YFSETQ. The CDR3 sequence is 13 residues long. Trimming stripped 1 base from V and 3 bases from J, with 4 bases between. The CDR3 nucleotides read TGCGCCAGCAGCTTGTGGTCTAATGAAAAACTGTTTTTT. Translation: CASSLWSNEKLFF.

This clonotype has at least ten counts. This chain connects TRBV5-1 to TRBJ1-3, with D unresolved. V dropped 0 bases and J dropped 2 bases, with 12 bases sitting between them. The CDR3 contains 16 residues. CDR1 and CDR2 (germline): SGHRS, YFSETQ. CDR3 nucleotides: TGCGCCAGCAGCTTGGGATCCGCCGATCCTGGAAACACCATATATTTT. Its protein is CASSLGSADPGNTIYF.

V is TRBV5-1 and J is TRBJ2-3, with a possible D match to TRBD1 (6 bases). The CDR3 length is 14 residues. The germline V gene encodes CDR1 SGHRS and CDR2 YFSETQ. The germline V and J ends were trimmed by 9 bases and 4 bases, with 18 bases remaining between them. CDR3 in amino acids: CAIIQGPIADTQYF. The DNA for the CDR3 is TGCGCCATCATACAGGGACCAATCGCAGATACGCAGTATTTT.

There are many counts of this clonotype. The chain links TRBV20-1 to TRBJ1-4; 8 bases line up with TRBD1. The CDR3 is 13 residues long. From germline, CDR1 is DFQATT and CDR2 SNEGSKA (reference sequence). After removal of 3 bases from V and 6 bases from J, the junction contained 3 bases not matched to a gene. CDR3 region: CSARSRGHEKLFF. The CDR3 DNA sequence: TGCAGTGCTAGGTCCAGGGGGCATGAAAAACTGTTTTTT.

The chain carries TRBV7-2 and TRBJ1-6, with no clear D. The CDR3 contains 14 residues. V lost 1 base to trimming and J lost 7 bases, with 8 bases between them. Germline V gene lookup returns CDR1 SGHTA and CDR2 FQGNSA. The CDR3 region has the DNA TGTGCCAGCAGCTTAGGGTTCTCAAATTCACCCCTCCACTTT. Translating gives CASSLGFSNSPLHF.

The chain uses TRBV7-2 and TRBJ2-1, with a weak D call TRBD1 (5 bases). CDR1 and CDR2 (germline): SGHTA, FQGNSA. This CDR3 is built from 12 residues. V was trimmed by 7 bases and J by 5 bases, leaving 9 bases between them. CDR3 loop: CASTRRDNEQFF. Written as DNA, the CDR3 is TGTGCCAGCACTCGCAGGGACAATGAGCAGTTCTTC.

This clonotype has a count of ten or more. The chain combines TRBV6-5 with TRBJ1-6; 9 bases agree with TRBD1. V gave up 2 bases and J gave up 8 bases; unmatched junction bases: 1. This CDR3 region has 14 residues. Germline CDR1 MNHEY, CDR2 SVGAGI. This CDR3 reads CASSYRTGDSPLHF. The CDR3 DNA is TGTGCCAGCAGTTACCGGACAGGGGATTCACCCCTCCACTTT.